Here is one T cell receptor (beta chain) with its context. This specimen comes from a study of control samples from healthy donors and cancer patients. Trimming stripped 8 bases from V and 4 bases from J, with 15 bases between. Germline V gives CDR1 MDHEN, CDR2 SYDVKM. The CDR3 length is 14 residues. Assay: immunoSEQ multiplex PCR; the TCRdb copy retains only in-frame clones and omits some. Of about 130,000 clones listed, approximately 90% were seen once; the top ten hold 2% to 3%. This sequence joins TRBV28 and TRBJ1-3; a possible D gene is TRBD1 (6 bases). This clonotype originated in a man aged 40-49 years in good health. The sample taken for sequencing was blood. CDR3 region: CASRGGGVGNTIYF. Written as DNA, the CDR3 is TGTGCCAGCCGTGGGGGGGGCGTGGGAAACACCATATATTTT. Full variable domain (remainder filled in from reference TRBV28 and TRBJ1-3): DVKVTQSSRYLVKRTGEKVFLECVQDMDHENMFWYRQDPGLGLRLIYFSYDVKMKEKGDIPEGYSVSREKKERFSLILESASTNQTSMYLCASRGGGVGNTIYFGEGSWLTVV.